Listed below are T cell receptor beta chains from one sample, sequenced in a study of blood T cells in healthy people across ages. From the 5' RACE reads, TCRdb called clonotypes with MiXCR, one entry per CDR3 protein. The table records about 1.4 million distinct CDR3 sequences, roughly 59% of them present only once. Source material: blood. The origin of the receptors is a man between 18 and 35 years old in good health. Both conserved end residues are part of each CDR3.

v_gene	j_gene	CDR3aa
TRBV10-3	TRBJ2-2	CAIRGQGPGELFF
TRBV4-2	TRBJ1-4	CASSREPDGQMITTNEKLFF
TRBV2	TRBJ2-4	CASSVLGGGDIQYF
TRBV5-1	TRBJ2-3	CTSSQEPTSTDTQYF
TRBV6-6	TRBJ1-2	CASREGAVNGYTF
TRBV5-1	TRBJ2-1	CASRKRLRHSSYNEQFF
TRBV10-2	TRBJ2-6	CATPGQGAGANVLTF
TRBV2	TRBJ2-7	CASRLLPGTPSSYEQYF
TRBV29-1	TRBJ2-1	CSVEEEGGLTHNEQFF
TRBV12-3/TRBV12-4	TRBJ1-1	CASSLGAANTEAFF
TRBV6-6	TRBJ2-3	CAARDSGTDTQYF
TRBV5-5	TRBJ1-1	CASSFTYRENTEAFF
TRBV7-7	TRBJ1-6	CASSVDRARSPLHF
TRBV11-2	TRBJ2-7	CASSPEGPTYEQYF
TRBV29-1	TRBJ2-1	CSSLGPANEQFF
TRBV7-9	TRBJ2-7	CASSSGTEPYEQYF
TRBV6-5	TRBJ2-7	CASSYWTTGVVYEQYF
TRBV20-1	TRBJ2-1	CSARPQTGKISEQFF
TRBV6-5	TRBJ2-1	CASSSTPQGFGYNEQFF
TRBV7-2	TRBJ1-6	CASKGVGPYNSPLHF
TRBV20-1	TRBJ1-5	CSARRRQGGQPQHF
TRBV6-2/TRBV6-3	TRBJ2-7	CASENRDSYSYEQYF
TRBV11-2	TRBJ2-3	CASSRTRSVTDTQYF
TRBV5-1	TRBJ1-1	CASSSGQGTAEAFF
TRBV6-6	.	CASTHTWGLGGETQYF
TRBV3-1	TRBJ2-1	CASSQPRNGDPYNEQFF
TRBV3-1	TRBJ2-1	CASSQDNSATYNEQFF
TRBV27	TRBJ2-5	CASSLLGDSPPQYF
TRBV25-1	TRBJ1-6	CASSEWRDRGSPLHF
TRBV5-5	TRBJ2-1	CASSLVELRGDEQFF
TRBV6-2/TRBV6-3	TRBJ2-1	CASSLWDEQFF
TRBV6-6	TRBJ2-7	CASMESSYEQYF
TRBV7-6	TRBJ2-1	CASSWVAAGGEQFF
TRBV20-1	TRBJ2-3	CSARELTSGDTDTQYF
TRBV11-2	TRBJ2-1	CAGAYNEQFF
TRBV20-1	TRBJ2-3	CSAIRDPYTDTQYF
TRBV12-3/TRBV12-4	TRBJ1-2	CASSLDGSYYGYTF
TRBV10-3	TRBJ2-1	CAISDGGTSGYNEQFF
TRBV5-5	TRBJ2-7	CASTMSGQGIYEQYF
TRBV5-1	TRBJ1-1	CASSLGVRVNTEAFF
TRBV10-3	TRBJ2-7	CAISEDRTYEQYF
TRBV6-5	TRBJ2-5	CASSPGLPGETQYF
TRBV6-6	.	CASSQSLTGGYEQYF
TRBV6-5	TRBJ1-2	CASSDGAGNYGYTF
TRBV29-1	TRBJ2-3	CSVEEVDGATDTQYF
TRBV10-1	TRBJ2-7	CASSESPSYEQYF
TRBV3-1	TRBJ2-1	CASSRSPGGLYNEQFF
TRBV7-2	TRBJ1-1	CASSSLIGAAVISSEAFF
TRBV27	TRBJ1-2	CASSPSGPLFYDYTF
TRBV5-1	TRBJ1-2	CASSWPRGQGSNGYTF
TRBV27	TRBJ2-5	CASSLHWGGETQYF
TRBV6-2/TRBV6-3	.	CASISNYEQYF
TRBV20-1	TRBJ2-7	CSARVRESYEQYF
TRBV9	TRBJ2-1	CASSVSHNEQFF
TRBV9	TRBJ2-1	CASSPAGDRYNEQFF
TRBV6-5	TRBJ2-7	CASSQGQTSYEQYF
TRBV7-9	TRBJ2-5	CASIRENHETQYF